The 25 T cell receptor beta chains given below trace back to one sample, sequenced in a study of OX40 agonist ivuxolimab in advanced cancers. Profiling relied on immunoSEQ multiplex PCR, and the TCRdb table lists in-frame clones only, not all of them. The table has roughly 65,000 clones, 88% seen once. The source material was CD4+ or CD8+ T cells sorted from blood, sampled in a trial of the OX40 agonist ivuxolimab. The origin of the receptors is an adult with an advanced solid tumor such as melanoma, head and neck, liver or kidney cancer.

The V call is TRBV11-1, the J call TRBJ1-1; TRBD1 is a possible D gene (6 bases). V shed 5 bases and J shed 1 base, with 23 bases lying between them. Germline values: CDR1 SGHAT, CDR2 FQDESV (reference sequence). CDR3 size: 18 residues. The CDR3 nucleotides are TGTGCCAGCAGCCTACTTTCAGGGGTAATGTTGAGGAACACTGAAGCTTTCTTT. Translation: CASSLLSGVMLRNTEAFF.

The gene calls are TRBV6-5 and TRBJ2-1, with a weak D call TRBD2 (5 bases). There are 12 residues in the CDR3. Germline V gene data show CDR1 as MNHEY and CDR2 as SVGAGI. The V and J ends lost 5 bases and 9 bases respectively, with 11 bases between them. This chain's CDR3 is CASSPGGFEQFF. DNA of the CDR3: TGTGCCAGCAGTCCCGGAGGTTTTGAGCAGTTCTTC.

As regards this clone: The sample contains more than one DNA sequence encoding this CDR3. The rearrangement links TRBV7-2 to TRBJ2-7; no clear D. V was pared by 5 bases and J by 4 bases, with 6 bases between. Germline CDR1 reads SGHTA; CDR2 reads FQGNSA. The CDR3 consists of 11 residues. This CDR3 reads CASSISYEQYF. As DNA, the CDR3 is TGTGCCAGCAGCATTAGTTACGAGCAGTACTTC. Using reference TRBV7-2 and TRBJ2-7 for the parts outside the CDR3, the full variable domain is GAGVSQSPSNKVTEKGKDVELRCDPISGHTALYWYRQSLGQGLEFLIYFQGNSAPDKSGLPSDRFSAERTGGSVSTLTIQRTQQEDSAVYLCASSISYEQYFGPGTRLTVT.

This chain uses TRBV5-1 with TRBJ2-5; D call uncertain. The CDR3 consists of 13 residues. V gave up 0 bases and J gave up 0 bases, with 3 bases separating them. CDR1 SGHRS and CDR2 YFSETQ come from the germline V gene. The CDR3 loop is CASSLGYQETQYF. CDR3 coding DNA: TGCGCCAGCAGCTTGGGGTACCAAGAGACCCAGTACTTC.

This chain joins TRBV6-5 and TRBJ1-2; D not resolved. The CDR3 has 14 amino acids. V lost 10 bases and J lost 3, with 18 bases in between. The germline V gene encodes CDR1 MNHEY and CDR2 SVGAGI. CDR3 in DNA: TGTGCCACCCGATTCCTGACGGAATACTATGGCTACACCTTC. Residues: CATRFLTEYYGYTF.

CDR3 residues: CASSLVPIRNPDTQYF. CDR3 nucleotide sequence: TGTGCCAGCAGCTTAGTTCCCATTCGCAATCCAGATACGCAGTATTTT. This chain connects TRBV7-9 to TRBJ2-3; D is uncertain. Per germline, CDR1 SEHNR and CDR2 FQNEAQ (reference sequence). V lost 1 base and J 4 bases, leaving 15 bases between the germline ends. The CDR3 is 16 amino acids.

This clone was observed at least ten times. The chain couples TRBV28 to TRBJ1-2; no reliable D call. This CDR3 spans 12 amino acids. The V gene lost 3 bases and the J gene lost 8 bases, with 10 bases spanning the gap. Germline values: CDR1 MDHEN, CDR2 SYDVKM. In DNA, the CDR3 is TGTGCCAGCAGTTTTCCACCACGGGGCTACACCTTC. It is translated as CASSFPPRGYTF.

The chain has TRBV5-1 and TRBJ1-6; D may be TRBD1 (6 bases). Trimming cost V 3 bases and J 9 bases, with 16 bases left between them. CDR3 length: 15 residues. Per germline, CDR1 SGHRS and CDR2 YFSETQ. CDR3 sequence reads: CASSSLGGAGSPLHF. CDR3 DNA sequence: TGCGCCAGCAGCTCCTTGGGGGGGGCGGGTTCACCCCTCCACTTT.

CDR3 sequence (DNA): TGTGCCAGCAGCTTGGGGGGCCCCAGCAATCAGCCCCAGCATTTT. As protein: CASSLGGPSNQPQHF. The V call is TRBV5-5, the J call TRBJ1-5, with D perhaps TRBD1 (5 bases). V lost 0 bases and J 1 base, leaving 8 bases between the germline ends. Germline CDR1 is SGHKS and CDR2 is YYEKEE (reference sequence). The CDR3 extends over 15 amino acids.

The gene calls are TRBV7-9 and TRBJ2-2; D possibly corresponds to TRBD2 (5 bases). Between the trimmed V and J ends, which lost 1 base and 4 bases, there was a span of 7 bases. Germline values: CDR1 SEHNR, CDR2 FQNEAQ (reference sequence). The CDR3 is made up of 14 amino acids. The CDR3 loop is CASSLGLPTGELFF. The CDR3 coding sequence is TGTGCCAGCAGCTTAGGACTACCCACCGGGGAGCTGTTTTTT.

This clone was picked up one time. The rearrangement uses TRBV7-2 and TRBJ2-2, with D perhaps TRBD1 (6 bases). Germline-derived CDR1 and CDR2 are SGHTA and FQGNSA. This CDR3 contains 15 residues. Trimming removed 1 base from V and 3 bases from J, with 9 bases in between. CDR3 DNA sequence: TGTGCCAGCAGCTTAGACAGGGCGGACACCGGGGAGCTGTTTTTT. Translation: CASSLDRADTGELFF.

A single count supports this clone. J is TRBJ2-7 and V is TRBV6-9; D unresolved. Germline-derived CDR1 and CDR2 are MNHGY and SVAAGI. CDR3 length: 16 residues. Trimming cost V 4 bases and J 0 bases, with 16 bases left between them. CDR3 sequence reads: CASSSPGPLSSYEQYF. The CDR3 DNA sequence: TGTGCCAGCAGTTCCCCGGGTCCCCTGAGCTCCTACGAGCAGTACTTC.

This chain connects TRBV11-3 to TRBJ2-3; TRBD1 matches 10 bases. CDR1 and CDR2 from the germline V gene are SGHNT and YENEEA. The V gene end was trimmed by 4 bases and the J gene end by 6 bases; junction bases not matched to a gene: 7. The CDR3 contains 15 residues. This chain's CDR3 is CASSSGTGDMDTQYF. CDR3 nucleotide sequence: TGTGCCAGCAGCTCCGGGACAGGGGATATGGATACGCAGTATTTT.

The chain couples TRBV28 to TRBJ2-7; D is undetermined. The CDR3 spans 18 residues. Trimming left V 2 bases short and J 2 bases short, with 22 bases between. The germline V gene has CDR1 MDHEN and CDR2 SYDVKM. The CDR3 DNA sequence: TGTGCCAGCAGTTTAAAGGTGGCAGGAATCCTATACCCCTACGAGCAGTACTTC. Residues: CASSLKVAGILYPYEQYF.

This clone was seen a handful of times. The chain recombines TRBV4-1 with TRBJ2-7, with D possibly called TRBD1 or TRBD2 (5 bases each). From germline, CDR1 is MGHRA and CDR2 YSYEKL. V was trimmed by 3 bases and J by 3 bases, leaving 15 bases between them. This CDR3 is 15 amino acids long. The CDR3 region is CASSHPSRGSYEQYF. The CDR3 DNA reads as TGCGCCAGCAGCCACCCGTCGAGGGGCAGCTACGAGCAGTACTTC.

CDR3 region: CASSTPLRNTGELFF. The CDR3 DNA reads as TGTGCCAGCAGTACACCGCTTCGGAACACCGGGGAGCTGTTTTTT. V gene TRBV6-5 combines with J gene TRBJ2-2; D is ambiguous. The germline V gene encodes CDR1 MNHEY and CDR2 SVGAGI. V lost 5 bases and J lost 1, with 11 bases in between. The CDR3 totals 15 residues.

CDR3 amino acids: CASSRGRSPLHF. DNA of the CDR3: TGTGCCAGCAGTAGGGGGCGCTCACCCCTCCACTTT. The gene calls are TRBV7-9 and TRBJ1-6; TRBD1 aligns across 7 bases. With V trimmed by 6 bases and J by 10 bases, 3 bases remained unmatched. Germline loops: CDR1 SEHNR, CDR2 FQNEAQ (reference sequence). The CDR3 has 12 amino acids.

This CDR3 reads CASSPSGDGELFF. The CDR3, as DNA: TGTGCCAGCTCACCGTCAGGGGATGGGGAGCTGTTTTTT. This rearrangement joins TRBV18 to TRBJ2-2, with a possible D match to TRBD1 (6 bases). This CDR3 is built from 13 residues. The germline CDR1 and CDR2 sequences are KGHSH and LQKENI. Between the trimmed V and J ends, which lost 3 bases and 8 bases, there was a span of 10 bases.

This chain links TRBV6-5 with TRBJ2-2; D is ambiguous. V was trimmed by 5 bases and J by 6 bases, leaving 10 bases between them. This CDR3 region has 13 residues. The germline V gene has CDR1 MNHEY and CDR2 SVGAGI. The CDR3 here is CASSVTRAGELFF. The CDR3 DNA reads TGTGCCAGCAGTGTGACCCGCGCCGGGGAGCTGTTTTTT.

The CDR3: CASTAGVGGFQETQYF. CDR3 coding DNA: TGTGCCAGCACGGCAGGGGTAGGCGGGTTCCAAGAGACCCAGTACTTC. This chain joins TRBV28 and TRBJ2-5; weak D call: TRBD1 (6 bases). The CDR3 has 16 amino acids. Germline V lookup: CDR1 MDHEN, CDR2 SYDVKM. Trimming shortened V by 7 bases and J by 1 base, and 19 bases separated the two germline ends.

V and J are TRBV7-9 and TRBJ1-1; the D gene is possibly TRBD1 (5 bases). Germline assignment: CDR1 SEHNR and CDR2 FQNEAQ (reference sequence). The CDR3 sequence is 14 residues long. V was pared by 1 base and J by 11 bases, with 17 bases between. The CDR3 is CASSLETGSLVAFF. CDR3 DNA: TGTGCCAGCAGCTTAGAAACAGGTTCTCTTGTGGCTTTCTTT.

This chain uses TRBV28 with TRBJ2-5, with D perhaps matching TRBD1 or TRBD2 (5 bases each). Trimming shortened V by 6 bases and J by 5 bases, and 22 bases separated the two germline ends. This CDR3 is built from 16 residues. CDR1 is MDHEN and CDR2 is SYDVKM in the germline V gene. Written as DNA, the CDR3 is TGTGCCAGCAGGCCTACAAACGGAATCTGGGGGGAGACCCAGTACTTC. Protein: CASRPTNGIWGETQYF. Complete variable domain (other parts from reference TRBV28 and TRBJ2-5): DVKVTQSSRYLVKRTGEKVFLECVQDMDHENMFWYRQDPGLGLRLIYFSYDVKMKEKGDIPEGYSVSREKKERFSLILESASTNQTSMYLCASRPTNGIWGETQYFGPGTRLLVL.

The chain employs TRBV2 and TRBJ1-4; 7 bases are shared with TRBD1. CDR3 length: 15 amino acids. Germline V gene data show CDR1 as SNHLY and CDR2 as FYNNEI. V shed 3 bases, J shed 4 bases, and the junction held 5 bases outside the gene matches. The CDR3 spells CASSDRGVLNEKLFF. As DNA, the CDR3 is TGTGCCAGCAGTGACAGGGGGGTACTTAATGAAAAACTGTTTTTT. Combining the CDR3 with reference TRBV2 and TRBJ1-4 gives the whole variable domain EPEVTQTPSHQVTQMGQEVILRCVPISNHLYFYWYRQILGQKVEFLVSFYNNEISEKSEIFDDQFSVERPDGSNFTLKIRSTKLEDSAMYFCASSDRGVLNEKLFFGSGTQLSVL.

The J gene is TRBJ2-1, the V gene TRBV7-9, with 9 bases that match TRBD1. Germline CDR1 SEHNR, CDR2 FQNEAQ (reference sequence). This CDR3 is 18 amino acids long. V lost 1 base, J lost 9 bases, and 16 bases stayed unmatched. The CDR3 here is CASSLETPGTGLTGEQFF. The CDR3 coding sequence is TGTGCCAGCAGCTTAGAAACTCCCGGGACAGGGCTCACCGGTGAGCAGTTCTTC.

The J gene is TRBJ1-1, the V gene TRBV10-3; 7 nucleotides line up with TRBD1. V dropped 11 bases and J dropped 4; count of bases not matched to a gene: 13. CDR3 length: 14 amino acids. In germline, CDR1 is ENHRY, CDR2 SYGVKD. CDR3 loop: CAGGDRVEGTEAFF. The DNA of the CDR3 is TGTGCCGGCGGAGACAGGGTAGAAGGCACTGAAGCTTTCTTT.